The sequence of this T cell receptor beta chain was determined in a study of identical twins. General observations from the study: The degree of excess twin sharing was weaker in beta out-of-frame sequences. There is a chance that invariant MAIT and iNKT cells partially muddied zero-insertion analyses.

In germline, CDR1 is SGHRS, CDR2 YFSETQ. With 8 bases removed from V and 4 bases from J, the gap between germline ends came to 19 bases. The CDR3 runs to 15 residues. Unique molecular identifiers were present on cDNA, and template switching added a universal primer site. TCRdb independently ran MiXCR on the 5' RACE reads; one entry per CDR3 protein. The sample lists 200,000 to 250,000 distinct CDR3 sequences; roughly a tenth were seen once. This clonotype was picked up many times. Antigen: not known. V usage is TRBV5-1 and J usage is TRBJ2-1, with D tentatively TRBD1 (6 bases). This TCR was sampled from a man in his fifties in good health. The specimen was memory T cells sorted from blood. As DNA, the CDR3 is TGCGCCAGTAGTCCGGGACATAACGCTTACAATGAGCAGTTCTTC. Translation gives CASSPGHNAYNEQFF.